A selection of T cell receptor beta chains follows, all from one sample in a study of blood T cell repertoires in COVID-19. Profiled with immunoSEQ multiplex PCR; TCRdb holds only in-frame clones, not every one. The profile covers 100,000 or so clones, with less than 85% appearing a single time and roughly 19% taken by the ten largest. Sequenced: peripheral blood. The source is a man in his sixties or seventies with active or convalescent COVID-19. Each CDR3 is given with its conserved first and last residue. D genes are given only for firm matches.

CSVEWTRAQETQYF TRBV29-1 -
CASSPQRLAGTDTQYF TRBV28 TRBD2
CATSAGQGGTDTQYF TRBV24-1 -
CACWTGEGTEAFF TRBV30 TRBD1
CASSDRTGGAEAFF TRBV2 TRBD1
CASQPGLNTGELFF TRBV18 -
CASSPDSLSPLHF TRBV18 -
CASSERASGKVEQYF TRBV6-1 TRBD2
CATSRGTRDRGTYGYTF TRBV15 TRBD1
CASSASQNRGLDEQYF TRBV2 TRBD1